These T cell receptor beta chains were read from a single sample in a study of blood T cell repertoires in COVID-19. TCRdb's table, derived via immunoSEQ multiplex PCR, lists solely in-frame clones and lacks some. The repertoire consists of 150,000 or so clones, with under 85% occurring once and the leading ten covering 1.6%. The source material was peripheral blood. These receptors all stem from a human donor in a cohort sampled during active COVID-19. The CDR3 runs from the conserved cysteine through the conserved F or W. The D gene is left open where the match is weak. Part of the rows lack a size; the others show once, few, many or a class for expanded clones.

V gene,clone size,J gene,D gene,CDR3 DNA,CDR3 protein
TRBV2,NA,TRBJ2-1,TRBD1,TGTGCCAGCTCCGGGACAGGTTTCAATGAGCAGTTCTTC,CASSGTGFNEQFF
TRBV6-5,NA,TRBJ2-7,TRBD1,TGTGCCAGCAGTTCAGGGGGTTACGAGCAGTACTTC,CASSSGGYEQYF
TRBV5-1,NA,TRBJ2-3,NA,TGCGCCAGCAGCTTGAGTGGGAGGATTACAGATACGCAGTATTTT,CASSLSGRITDTQYF
TRBV2,NA,TRBJ2-7,NA,TGTGCCAGCAGGGGCTTCTCCTACGAGCAGTACTTC,CASRGFSYEQYF
TRBV28,few,TRBJ1-5,NA,TGTGCCAGCAGTTTGGTCCAGCAGGATCAGCCCCAGCATTTT,CASSLVQQDQPQHF
TRBV28,NA,TRBJ1-2,NA,TGTGCCAGCACTCAGGACACCCGCTATGGCTACACCTTC,CASTQDTRYGYTF
TRBV7-2,NA,TRBJ2-7,NA,TGTGCCAGCAGCTCTAGCCGAGACACCTACGAGCAGTACTTC,CASSSSRDTYEQYF
TRBV12-5,NA,TRBJ1-1,TRBD1,TGTGCTAGTGGCAGGGGGCGAGGCACTGAAGCTTTCTTT,CASGRGRGTEAFF
TRBV5-5,NA,TRBJ1-1,TRBD1,TGTGCCAGCAGCCCGTGGACAGGGCTGAACACTGAAGCTTTCTTT,CASSPWTGLNTEAFF
TRBV5-1,NA,TRBJ2-1,NA,TGCGCCAGCAGCTTGGGCAGCGCGGGCAATGAGCAGTTCTTC,CASSLGSAGNEQFF
TRBV5-6,NA,TRBJ2-7,TRBD2,TGTGCCAGCAGCTTGACAAGACTAGCGGGGGGGTACGAGCAGTACTTC,CASSLTRLAGGYEQYF
TRBV7-9,few,TRBJ2-1,NA,TGTGCCAGCAGCCCCAGACAGTGGCCCAATGAGCAGTTCTTC,CASSPRQWPNEQFF
TRBV2,NA,TRBJ1-2,NA,TGTGCCAGCAGTCGTTACATAGTCCTGAGAGGGAAAGACTATGGCTACACCTTC,CASSRYIVLRGKDYGYTF
TRBV10-2,NA,TRBJ2-7,NA,TGCGCCAGCAAAAAGGGGGGGGGCTCCTACGAGCAGTACTTC,CASKKGGGSYEQYF
TRBV2,NA,TRBJ2-1,TRBD2,TGTGCCAGCAGGGGGCCAGCGGGAGGGCCAAAGTTCTTC,CASRGPAGGPKFF
TRBV19,once,TRBJ1-1,TRBD1,TGTGCCAGTAGCGCCCAGGGGGACACTGAAGCTTTCTTT,CASSAQGDTEAFF
TRBV6-1,NA,TRBJ2-7,NA,TGTGCCAGCAGTGAATCGACACGGGGCTACGAGCAGTACTTC,CASSESTRGYEQYF
TRBV7-2,NA,TRBJ1-4,NA,TGTGCCAGCAGCTTCGACAGAAATGAAAAACTGTTTTTT,CASSFDRNEKLFF
TRBV5-1,NA,TRBJ2-1,TRBD2,TGCGCCAGCAGCCTACCGGGACTAGCGGACCCCAATGAGCAGTTCTTC,CASSLPGLADPNEQFF
TRBV9,NA,TRBJ1-6,NA,TGTGCCAGCAGCCCCCGGTCCGGCGGAAATTCACCCCTCCACTTT,CASSPRSGGNSPLHF
TRBV9,NA,TRBJ1-5,TRBD1,TGTGCCAGCAGCGAGAAGGGACAGACTAATCAGCCCCAGCATTTT,CASSEKGQTNQPQHF
TRBV18,once,TRBJ1-2,NA,TGTGCCAGCTCACCCTCCGGGGACAAGGCAGGCTACACCTTC,CASSPSGDKAGYTF
TRBV20-1,NA,TRBJ2-7,NA,TGCAGTGCTAGTTCCAGCGGAGCCTACGAGCAGTACTTC,CSASSSGAYEQYF
TRBV27,NA,TRBJ2-1,TRBD2,TGTGCCAGCAGTGGACTAGCGGGTTACAATGAGCAGTTCTTC,CASSGLAGYNEQFF
TRBV2,NA,TRBJ1-1,TRBD1,TGTGCCAGCAGTGCCCCTTGGACAGGGAGTTGGGCTTTCTTT,CASSAPWTGSWAFF
TRBV5-6,NA,TRBJ2-1,NA,TGTGCCAGCAGACTCTTTGGGGAGGGAGGGGGATACAATGAGCAGTTCTTC,CASRLFGEGGGYNEQFF
TRBV30,NA,TRBJ1-5,NA,TGTGCCTGGAGTGTAACGGGGGAATATCAGCCCCAGCATTTT,CAWSVTGEYQPQHF
TRBV7-3,NA,TRBJ2-1,TRBD1,TGTGCCAGCAGCTCACAGGGGGCCTACGACAATGAGCAGTTCTTC,CASSSQGAYDNEQFF
TRBV19,NA,TRBJ1-3,TRBD1,TGTGCCAGTAGTATAAGGGCGACAGGGTACGTTTTCGGAAACACCATATATTTT,CASSIRATGYVFGNTIYF
TRBV3-1/TRBV3-2,NA,TRBJ2-1,TRBD2,TGTGCCAGCAGCCAGACTAGCGGTTTCCCCGAGCAGTTCTTC,CASSQTSGFPEQFF
TRBV9,NA,TRBJ2-1,TRBD2,TGTGCCAGCAGCCCCCCTCCAAAAACTAGCGGGTTAGGCTATGAGCAGTTCTTC,CASSPPPKTSGLGYEQFF
TRBV4-2,NA,TRBJ2-5,TRBD2,TGTGCCAGCAGCCCGGAGACTAGCGGGAGTGAGACCCAGTACTTC,CASSPETSGSETQYF
TRBV19,NA,TRBJ1-5,TRBD1,TGTGCCAGTAGTATCAGGGGGCTCGATCAGCCCCAGCATTTT,CASSIRGLDQPQHF
TRBV18,NA,TRBJ2-5,NA,TGTGCCAGCTCACCAAGGAATGGGGGCGGAGAGACCCAGTACTTC,CASSPRNGGGETQYF
TRBV7-3,NA,TRBJ1-3,TRBD1,TGTGCCAGCAGCTTAGGACAGGGGGCGACCATATATTTT,CASSLGQGATIYF
TRBV19,NA,TRBJ1-2,NA,TGTGCCAGTAGTATAGCGCGGGGGGACTATGGCTACACCTTC,CASSIARGDYGYTF
TRBV4-3,NA,TRBJ1-4,NA,TGCGCCAGCAGCCCCGTTGGGGCGGGGACTAATGAAAAACTGTTTTTT,CASSPVGAGTNEKLFF
TRBV5-1,NA,TRBJ2-5,NA,TGCGCCAGCAGCTTGAATTTTGGGGCTCAAGAGACCCAGTACTTC,CASSLNFGAQETQYF
TRBV4-2,NA,TRBJ2-5,TRBD2,TGTGCCAGCATGAGAGGAGCGGGAGGGCGAGAGACCCAGTACTTC,CASMRGAGGRETQYF
TRBV12-3/TRBV12-4,NA,TRBJ2-3,NA,TGTGCCAGCAGTTTAAGCGGGCCAGATACGCAGTATTTT,CASSLSGPDTQYF
TRBV7-3,NA,TRBJ2-3,NA,TGTGCCAGCAGTCCCAAGGCGGGACTTAGCACAGATACGCAGTATTTT,CASSPKAGLSTDTQYF
TRBV5-1,NA,TRBJ1-4,TRBD1,TGCGCCAGCAGCTTGGGGACAGGTGAGATGCTGTTTTTT,CASSLGTGEMLFF
TRBV4-3,NA,TRBJ2-3,TRBD2,TGCGCCAGCAGCCAAGACCGGGAGGGGGGAAGGGATACGCAGTATTTT,CASSQDREGGRDTQYF
TRBV28,NA,TRBJ2-7,NA,TGTGCCAGCAGTTCTCCGGGACTCCCCTACGAGCAGTACTTC,CASSSPGLPYEQYF
TRBV19,NA,TRBJ1-4,NA,TGTGCCAGCTCAGACAGGTTTTCAACTAATGAAAAACTGTTTTTT,CASSDRFSTNEKLFF
TRBV7-8,NA,TRBJ2-1,NA,TGTGCCAGCAGCCCCATTAGGGGGAGGGGAGGCAATGAGCAGTTCTTC,CASSPIRGRGGNEQFF
TRBV27,NA,TRBJ2-7,TRBD1,TGTGCCAGCAGTTTGCCCGGGACAGGGTTCGACGAGCAGTACTTC,CASSLPGTGFDEQYF
TRBV14,NA,TRBJ1-1,NA,TGTGCCAGCAGGGGGCGGAGGGGCACTGAAGCTTTCTTT,CASRGRRGTEAFF
TRBV6-5,NA,TRBJ1-5,NA,TGTGCCAGCAGTTTTCGGGGGAATCGGGGCAATCAGCCCCAGCATTTT,CASSFRGNRGNQPQHF
TRBV28,NA,TRBJ2-7,TRBD1,TGTGCCAGCAGTCGAGGGACAGCCTTTGGCGAGCAGTACTTC,CASSRGTAFGEQYF